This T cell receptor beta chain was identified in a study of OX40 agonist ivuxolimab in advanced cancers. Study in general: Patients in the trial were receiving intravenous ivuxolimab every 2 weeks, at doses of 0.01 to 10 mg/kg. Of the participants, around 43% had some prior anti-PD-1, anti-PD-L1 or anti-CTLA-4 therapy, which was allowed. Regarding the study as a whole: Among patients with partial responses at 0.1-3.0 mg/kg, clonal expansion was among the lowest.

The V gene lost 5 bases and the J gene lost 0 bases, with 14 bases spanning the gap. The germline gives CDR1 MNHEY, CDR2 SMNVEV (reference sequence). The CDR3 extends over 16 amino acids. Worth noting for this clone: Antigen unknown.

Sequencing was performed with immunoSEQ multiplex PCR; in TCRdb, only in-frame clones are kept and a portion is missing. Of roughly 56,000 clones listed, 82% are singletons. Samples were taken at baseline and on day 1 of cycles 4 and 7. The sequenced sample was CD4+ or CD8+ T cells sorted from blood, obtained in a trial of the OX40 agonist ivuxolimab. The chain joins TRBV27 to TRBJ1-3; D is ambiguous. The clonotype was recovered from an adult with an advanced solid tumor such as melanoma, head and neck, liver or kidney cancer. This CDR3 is CASSQSPRASGNTIYF. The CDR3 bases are TGTGCCAGCAGTCAATCCCCCCGGGCCTCTGGAAACACCATATATTTT.